A selection of T cell receptor beta chains follows, all from one sample in a study of spatial heterogeneity in lung cancer. TCRdb ran MiXCR on the 5' RACE reads and lists one entry per CDR3 protein. The sample consists of 35,000 to 55,000 distinct CDR3 sequences, under 25% of them appearing once. The specimen was PBMCs, collected at follow-up. These receptors were collected from a female donor with early-stage non-small cell lung cancer. Both conserved end residues are part of each CDR3. A D gene is named only where the DNA matches it firmly. Expanded clones are given a class, and other clones once, few, many or no size at all.

d_call clone_size j_call v_call cdr3_aa cdr3_nt
. few TRBJ2-1 TRBV9 CASSLEAFFDNEQFF TGTGCCAGCAGCCTCGAGGCATTCTTTGACAATGAGCAGTTCTTC
. . TRBJ2-1 TRBV6-2/TRBV6-3 CASSYSTRGEQFF TGTGCCAGCAGTTACTCGACCCGGGGCGAGCAGTTCTTC
TRBD1 . TRBJ1-1 TRBV6-1 CASKGVQGVVNAFF TGTGCCAGCAAAGGGGTCCAGGGGGTCGTAAATGCTTTCTTT
TRBD2 once TRBJ2-1 TRBV29-1 CSVELADEQFF TGCAGCGTGGAACTAGCGGATGAGCAGTTCTTC
. once TRBJ2-5 TRBV30 CAWRIGETQYF TGTGCCTGGAGGATAGGAGAGACCCAGTACTTC
. few TRBJ2-4 TRBV3-1 CASSHYSENIQYF TGTGCCAGCAGCCATTATAGCGAGAACATTCAGTACTTC
TRBD2 . TRBJ2-3 TRBV29-1 CIAGVGTDTQYF TGTATAGCGGGAGTCGGCACAGATACGCAGTATTTT
. many TRBJ1-1 TRBV24-1 CARLARVAGEAFF TGTGCCAGACTGGCTAGGGTAGCGGGTGAAGCTTTCTTT
. . TRBJ1-1 TRBV10-1 CASNQDLNTEAFF TGCGCCAGCAACCAGGATCTGAACACTGAAGCTTTCTTT
. many TRBJ2-3 TRBV5-1 CASSLGGSGSTDTQYF TGCGCCAGCAGCTTGGGTGGTAGCGGAAGCACAGATACGCAGTATTTT
. many TRBJ2-1 TRBV7-2 CASSLAGVYNEQFF TGTGCCAGCAGCTTAGCGGGAGTCTACAATGAGCAGTTCTTC
TRBD2 . TRBJ2-1 TRBV18 CASSLLAGVSNEQFF TGTGCCAGCTCGCTTCTAGCGGGAGTTAGTAATGAGCAGTTCTTC
TRBD1 . TRBJ2-5 TRBV12-3/TRBV12-4 CASSPLKTGARGETQYF TGTGCCAGCAGTCCCCTTAAGACAGGGGCGAGAGGGGAGACCCAGTACTTC
TRBD1 few TRBJ2-7 TRBV3-1 CASGRQGAPEQYF TGTGCCAGCGGAAGACAGGGCGCCCCCGAGCAGTACTTC
. many TRBJ2-5 TRBV5-5 CASALQGSGETQYF TGTGCCAGCGCTCTACAGGGATCCGGAGAGACCCAGTACTTC
. few TRBJ2-7 TRBV7-9 CASSPSSYEQYF TGTGCCAGCAGCCCAAGCTCCTACGAGCAGTACTTC